Following are 6 T cell receptor beta chains from one sample sequenced in a study of blood T cell repertoires in COVID-19. Data came from immunoSEQ multiplex PCR; TCRdb stores just in-frame clones and leaves some out. In the table there are 250,000 to 350,000 clones, under 90% of which are singletons. The sample consisted of peripheral blood. These receptors were collected from a woman in her thirties or forties who had recovered from COVID-19.

This sequence joins TRBV10-3 and TRBJ2-7; D is perhaps TRBD2 (7 bases). Germline CDR1 ENHRY, CDR2 SYGVKD. This CDR3 comprises 14 residues. V was pared by 6 bases and J by 3 bases, with 15 bases between. This CDR3 reads CAIRLGGGGYEQYF. The CDR3 DNA reads as TGTGCCATCAGACTAGGGGGGGGTGGCTACGAGCAGTACTTC.

This chain uses TRBV6-5 with TRBJ2-5; D gene ambiguous. Germline V gene sequence: CDR1 MNHEY, CDR2 SVGAGI. The CDR3 spans 12 residues. V gave up 5 bases and J gave up 1 base, with 5 bases separating them. The CDR3 sequence is CASSNSQETQYF. The CDR3 nucleotides read TGTGCCAGCAGTAACAGCCAAGAGACCCAGTACTTC.

The V and J genes are TRBV2 and TRBJ2-5; D gene uncertain. V lost 5 bases and J 4 bases, leaving 5 bases between the germline ends. Germline V gives CDR1 SNHLY, CDR2 FYNNEI. This CDR3 has 11 amino acids. This chain's CDR3 is CASSSLETQYF. The CDR3 nucleotides read TGTGCCAGCAGTTCCCTAGAGACCCAGTACTTC.

The chain couples TRBV12-3 or TRBV12-4 to TRBJ1-5, with D uncertain. The CDR3 extends over 13 amino acids. V was trimmed by 3 bases and J by 5 bases, leaving 8 bases between them. The CDR3 region is CASSFGGDQPQHF. Here the CDR3 DNA reads TGTGCCAGCAGTTTTGGCGGGGATCAGCCCCAGCATTTT.

The rearrangement uses TRBV11-2 and TRBJ1-6; possible D gene TRBD1, 5 bases. The germline gives CDR1 SGHAT, CDR2 FQNNGV. The CDR3 has 17 amino acids. V lost 0 bases and J lost 9, with 18 bases in between. The CDR3 sequence: CASSLDSGGYGGSPLHF. CDR3 in DNA: TGTGCCAGCAGCTTAGATTCGGGAGGGTATGGGGGTTCACCCCTCCACTTT. The complete variable domain, with remaining parts taken from reference TRBV11-2 and TRBJ1-6, reads EAGVAQSPRYKIIEKRQSVAFWCNPISGHATLYWYQQILGQGPKLLIQFQNNGVVDDSQLPKDRFSAERLKGVDSTLKIQPAKLEDSAVYLCASSLDSGGYGGSPLHFGNGTRLTVT.

This rearrangement joins TRBV7-2 to TRBJ1-4, with D perhaps matching TRBD1 (5 bases). The CDR3 extends over 14 amino acids. The V gene's germline CDR1 is SGHTA and CDR2 FQGNSA. V shed 3 bases and J shed 7 bases, with 12 bases lying between them. This CDR3 reads CASSLQGGSEKLFF. The CDR3 DNA is TGTGCCAGCAGCTTGCAGGGCGGAAGTGAAAAACTGTTTTTT.